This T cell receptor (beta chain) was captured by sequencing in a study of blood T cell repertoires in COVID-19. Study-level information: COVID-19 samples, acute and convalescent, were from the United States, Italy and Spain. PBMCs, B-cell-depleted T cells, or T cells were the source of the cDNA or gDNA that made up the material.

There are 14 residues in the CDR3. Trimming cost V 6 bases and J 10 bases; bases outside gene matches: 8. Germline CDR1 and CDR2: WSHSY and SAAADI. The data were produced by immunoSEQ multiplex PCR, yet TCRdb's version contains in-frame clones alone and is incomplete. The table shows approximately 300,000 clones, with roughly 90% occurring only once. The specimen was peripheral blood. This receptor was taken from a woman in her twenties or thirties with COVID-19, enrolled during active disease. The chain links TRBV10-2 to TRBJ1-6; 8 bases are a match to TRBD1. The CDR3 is CASRLDRGYSPLHF. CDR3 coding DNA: TGCGCCAGCAGACTAGACAGGGGATACTCACCCCTCCACTTT.